These 20 T cell receptor beta chains were all obtained from the same sample, sequenced in a study of graft-versus-host responses after intestinal transplantation. These receptors' antigens are unknown. The assay was immunoSEQ multiplex PCR, and TCRdb's table has in-frame clones only and misses some. The repertoire consists of more than 70,000 clones, with roughly 88% occurring once and the leading ten covering 0.095% to 0.11%. Sequencing was performed on unstimulated CD4+ T cells sorted from spleen or lymph node cells, taken before intestinal transplant. Every receptor here comes from a human donor who received an intestinal transplant.

The chain combines TRBV5-6 with TRBJ1-1, with TRBD1 matching 9 bases. Trimming removed 4 bases from V and 6 bases from J; junction bases left unmatched: 7. This CDR3 region has 14 residues. In germline, CDR1 is SGHDT, CDR2 YYEEEE. The CDR3 DNA reads as TGTGCCAGCAGCCTGACAGGGGGAATACCTGAAGCTTTCTTT. Amino acid sequence: CASSLTGGIPEAFF.

The rearrangement uses TRBV7-6 and TRBJ2-1, with 11 bases aligning to TRBD2. The J segment lost 4 bases and the V segment lost 2 bases, leaving 4 bases of the junction unmatched. Germline V lookup: CDR1 SGHVS, CDR2 FNYEAQ. The CDR3 spans 16 residues. The CDR3 nucleotides read TGTGCCAGCAGCTTAAGGAGACTAGCGGGGTACAATGAGCAGTTCTTC. Protein: CASSLRRLAGYNEQFF.

The chain is built from TRBV18 and TRBJ1-1; D is perhaps TRBD1 (5 bases). V shed 4 bases and J shed 3 bases, with 9 bases lying between them. The CDR3 has 13 amino acids. The germline CDR1 and CDR2 sequences are KGHSH and LQKENI. CDR3 in DNA: TGTGCCAGCTCACAAAAAGGGGACACTGAAGCTTTCTTT. It translates to CASSQKGDTEAFF.

The genes are TRBV7-9 and TRBJ1-3; D gene unclear. Trimming took off 4 bases at V and 1 base at J, with 8 bases between the two ends. The CDR3 is 14 residues long. CDR1 and CDR2 (germline): SEHNR, FQNEAQ (reference sequence). CDR3 in DNA: TGTGCCAGCAGCTATCGGTTTTCTGGAAACACCATATATTTT. Its translation is CASSYRFSGNTIYF.

The chain uses TRBV5-1 and TRBJ1-1, with D possibly being TRBD1 (6 bases). The CDR3 runs 14 residues. Germline values: CDR1 SGHRS, CDR2 YFSETQ. Trimming left V 4 bases short and J 0 bases short, with 10 bases between. CDR3 in amino acids: CASSLTGLNTEAFF. Here the CDR3 DNA reads TGCGCCAGCAGCCTTACAGGGCTGAACACTGAAGCTTTCTTT.

The chain combines TRBV10-2 with TRBJ1-5; 9 bases line up with TRBD1. The V and J ends lost 5 bases and 0 bases, in that order; junction bases with no gene match: 5. Germline loops: CDR1 WSHSY, CDR2 SAAADI. The CDR3 sequence is 16 residues long. This chain's CDR3 is CASSPGTGNSNQPQHF. Here the CDR3 DNA reads TGCGCCAGCAGTCCCGGGACAGGGAATAGCAATCAGCCCCAGCATTTT.

The genes are TRBV7-9 and TRBJ2-7; TRBD1 matches 8 bases. The V gene's germline CDR1 is SEHNR and CDR2 FQNEAQ (reference sequence). Trimming took 2 bases from V and 2 from J; bases not matched to a gene: 11. The CDR3 is 17 residues long. CDR3 in amino acids: CASSLWGAGTGAYEQYF. The CDR3 bases are TGTGCCAGCAGCTTATGGGGGGCGGGGACAGGAGCCTACGAGCAGTACTTC.

This clone was seen just once. V and J are TRBV5-1 and TRBJ1-2; 8 nucleotides align to TRBD1. This CDR3 region has 14 residues. After removal of 2 bases from V and 4 bases from J, the junction contained 4 bases not matched to a gene. Germline V gene lookup returns CDR1 SGHRS and CDR2 YFSETQ. CDR3 protein: CASSLGGQAYGYTF. The CDR3 DNA is TGCGCCAGCAGCTTAGGGGGACAGGCCTATGGCTACACCTTC. The full variable domain, its missing parts supplied by reference TRBV5-1 and TRBJ1-2, is KAGVTQTPRYLIKTRGQQVTLSCSPISGHRSVSWYQQTPGQGLQFLFEYFSETQRNKGNFPGRFSGRQFSNSRSEMNVSTLELGDSALYLCASSLGGQAYGYTFGSGTRLTVV.

The chain uses TRBV19 and TRBJ2-2, with TRBD2 matching 7 bases. Germline CDR1 reads LNHDA; CDR2 reads SQIVND (reference sequence). V was pared by 4 bases and J by 4 bases, with 3 bases of the junction left unmatched. CDR3 size: 14 residues. The CDR3 loop reads CASSNWGGTGELFF. Written as DNA, the CDR3 is TGTGCCAGTAGTAATTGGGGGGGCACCGGGGAGCTGTTTTTT.

In nucleotides, the CDR3 is TGTGCCAGCAGTGTAGAACAGGGGAACACTGAAGCTTTCTTT. This translates into CASSVEQGNTEAFF. The rearrangement links TRBV6-1 to TRBJ1-1; tentatively, D is TRBD1 (6 bases). The V end lost 4 bases, the J end lost 1 base, and 10 bases lay between the germline ends. The germline V gene encodes CDR1 MNHNS and CDR2 SASEGT. The CDR3 contains 14 residues.

The genes are TRBV6-4 and TRBJ2-3; a possible D gene is TRBD2 (6 bases). V lost 0 bases and J lost 1, with 8 bases in between. CDR3 size: 15 residues. Germline CDR1 and CDR2: MRHNA and SNTAGT. CDR3 DNA: TGTGCCAGCAGTGACTCCCAGCGGGGCACAGATACGCAGTATTTT. This encodes CASSDSQRGTDTQYF.

The chain carries TRBV19 and TRBJ1-6; a possible D gene is TRBD1 (5 bases). This CDR3 spans 17 amino acids. The V gene's germline CDR1 is LNHDA and CDR2 SQIVND (reference sequence). V was trimmed by 1 base and J by 9 bases, leaving 19 bases between them. The CDR3 coding sequence is TGTGCCAGTAGTATAGCTCTCCGGGAGACAGCAGGTTCACCCCTCCACTTT. It encodes CASSIALRETAGSPLHF.

This clone was found once. The chain carries TRBV4-1 and TRBJ1-6, with 8 bases fitting TRBD1. Losses at the gene ends were 3 bases for V and 5 bases for J; bases not matched to a gene: 6. CDR3 size: 16 residues. The germline gives CDR1 MGHRA, CDR2 YSYEKL. The CDR3 loop reads CASSHADRADNSPLHF. DNA of the CDR3: TGCGCCAGCAGCCACGCGGACAGGGCCGATAATTCACCCCTCCACTTT.

This chain connects TRBV7-6 to TRBJ2-5, with D unclear. The germline V gene has CDR1 SGHVS and CDR2 FNYEAQ. The length of the CDR3 is 13 residues. V was clipped by 0 bases and J by 3 bases, with 5 bases between them. CDR3 nucleotide sequence: TGTGCCAGCAGCTTAGCTAGAAAAGAGACCCAGTACTTC. Encoded protein: CASSLARKETQYF.

This clone was seen a few times. This chain uses TRBV2 with TRBJ1-5; 8 bases map to TRBD1. V shed 2 bases, J shed 6 bases, and the junction held 3 bases outside the gene matches. Germline CDR1 SNHLY, CDR2 FYNNEI. The CDR3 contains 14 residues. The CDR3 DNA follows: TGTGCCAGCAGTGAATCCACAGGGGGTCAGCCCCAGCATTTT. Amino acid sequence: CASSESTGGQPQHF.

The chain employs TRBV7-5 and TRBJ1-6; the table's D call, TRBD1, has no DNA check behind it. TRBV7-5 is noted as a pseudogene. The CDR3 has 14 amino acids. The CDR3, as DNA: TGTGCCAGAAGCCCGACAGGGATAAATTCACCCCTCCACTTT. Protein: CARSPTGINSPLHF.

This chain joins TRBV2 and TRBJ1-6, with D possibly TRBD1 on 6 matching bases. This CDR3 region has 18 residues. Germline CDR1 and CDR2: SNHLY and FYNNEI. The V gene lost 1 base and the J gene lost 3 bases, with 16 bases spanning the gap. Written as DNA, the CDR3 is TGTGCCAGCAGTGAAGTGGCCAGGGGAGAATTCTATAATTCACCCCTCCACTTT. Its protein product is CASSEVARGEFYNSPLHF.

This chain links TRBV5-1 with TRBJ2-5; 14 nucleotides match TRBD2. Germline trimming cut 5 bases from V and 1 base from J; bases unmatched to any gene: 7. CDR1 SGHRS and CDR2 YFSETQ come from the germline V gene. This CDR3 region has 17 residues. CDR3 nucleotide sequence: TGCGCCAGCAGAAATGGGGGACTAGCGGGGGCCCAAGAGACCCAGTACTTC. This sequence encodes CASRNGGLAGAQETQYF. Complete variable domain (other parts from reference TRBV5-1 and TRBJ2-5): KAGVTQTPRYLIKTRGQQVTLSCSPISGHRSVSWYQQTPGQGLQFLFEYFSETQRNKGNFPGRFSGRQFSNSRSEMNVSTLELGDSALYLCASRNGGLAGAQETQYFGPGTRLLVL.

The chain is built from TRBV4-2 and TRBJ1-6; maybe TRBD1 (5 bases). The CDR3 sequence is 16 residues long. CDR1 and CDR2 (germline): LGHNA, YNFKEQ. V was shortened by 4 bases and J by 7 bases, with 17 bases between the two germline ends. The CDR3 nucleotides are TGTGCCAGCAGCCTTGAGGGTTGGGGGGAAAATTCACCCCTCCACTTT. Translated, it gives CASSLEGWGENSPLHF.

The chain carries TRBV7-3 and TRBJ2-5; a possible D gene is TRBD1 (5 bases). The CDR3 contains 13 residues. The V and J ends lost 2 bases and 3 bases respectively, with 7 bases between them. From germline, CDR1 is SGHTA and CDR2 FQGTGA. DNA for the CDR3: TGTGCCAGCAGCTTATCGACAGAAGAGACCCAGTACTTC. Its protein product is CASSLSTEETQYF.